This TCR beta chain comes out of a study of blood T cell repertoires in COVID-19. The CDR3 sequence is 16 residues long. V shed 5 bases and J shed 5 bases, with 18 bases lying between them. Germline CDR1 reads MDHEN; CDR2 reads SYDVKM. Cohort 3 donors counted as recovered after two negative PCRs, clearance, or resolved symptoms. Authors' methods: How many nucleated cells were present was estimated from reference gene primer amplification. Data came from immunoSEQ multiplex PCR; TCRdb stores just in-frame clones and leaves some out. V and J calls plus clone size are reproduced from that table; the DNA served to infer D and trimming. The sample includes hundreds of thousands of clones, roughly 90% of them seen just once.

The receptor was derived from a woman under 40 who had recovered from COVID-19. The sample taken for sequencing was PBMCs or T cells enriched from blood (not recorded which). The chain is built from TRBV28 and TRBJ2-2, with TRBD2 as a possible D gene (5 bases). The CDR3 region is CASSPPVDGMTGELFF. The CDR3 DNA follows: TGTGCCAGCAGTCCCCCCGTCGACGGGATGACCGGGGAGCTGTTTTTT. Drawing the rest from reference TRBV28 and TRBJ2-2, the complete variable domain is DVKVTQSSRYLVKRTGEKVFLECVQDMDHENMFWYRQDPGLGLRLIYFSYDVKMKEKGDIPEGYSVSREKKERFSLILESASTNQTSMYLCASSPPVDGMTGELFFGEGSRLTVL.